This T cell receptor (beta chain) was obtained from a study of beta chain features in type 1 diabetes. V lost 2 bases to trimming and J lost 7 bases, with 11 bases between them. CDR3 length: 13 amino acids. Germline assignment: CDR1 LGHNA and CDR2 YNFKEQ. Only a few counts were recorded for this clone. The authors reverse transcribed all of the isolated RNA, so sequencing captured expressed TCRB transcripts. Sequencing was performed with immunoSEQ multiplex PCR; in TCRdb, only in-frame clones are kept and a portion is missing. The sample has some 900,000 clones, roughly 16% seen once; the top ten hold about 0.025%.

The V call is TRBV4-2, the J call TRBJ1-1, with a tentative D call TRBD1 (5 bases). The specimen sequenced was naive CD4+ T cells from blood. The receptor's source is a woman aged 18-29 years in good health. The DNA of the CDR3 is TGTGCCAGCAGCCAATCAGGGCGCCATGAAGCTTTCTTT. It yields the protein CASSQSGRHEAFF.